These 25 T cell receptor beta chains came from one sample sequenced in a study of blood T cell repertoires in COVID-19. Here immunoSEQ multiplex PCR was the method, and the copy in TCRdb shows in-frame clones only, minus some. The table records 350,000 to 550,000 clones, 80% to 90% of them present only once. Sequenced sample: PBMCs or T cells enriched from blood (not recorded which). The receptors here all came from a man aged 25-45 years who had recovered from COVID-19.

The rearrangement joins TRBV6-5 to TRBJ2-3, with 10 bases identical to TRBD2. Losses at the gene ends were 6 bases for V and 6 bases for J; bases not matched to a gene: 6. CDR1 MNHEY and CDR2 SVGAGI come from the germline V gene. The CDR3 has 14 residues. CDR3: CASRLTSGPDTQYF. As DNA, the CDR3 is TGTGCCAGCAGACTGACTAGCGGGCCCGATACGCAGTATTTT.

Regarding this clone: Distinct nucleotide sequences in the sample also encode this CDR3. The chain couples TRBV18 to TRBJ2-3; D gene ambiguous. Germline V gene data show CDR1 as KGHSH and CDR2 as LQKENI. This CDR3 comprises 12 residues. The V end lost 3 bases, the J end lost 3 bases, and 4 bases lay between the germline ends. CDR3 protein: CASSPTTDTQYF. The CDR3, as DNA: TGTGCCAGCTCACCTACAACAGATACGCAGTATTTT.

This clone has just a few counts. The chain uses TRBV27 and TRBJ1-5, with D tentatively TRBD1 (6 bases). Trimming left V 3 bases short and J 4 bases short, with 10 bases between. In germline, CDR1 is MNHEY, CDR2 SMNVEV (reference sequence). The CDR3 sequence is 14 residues long. Here the CDR3 reads CASSLWQGNQPQHF. For the CDR3, the DNA is TGTGCCAGCAGTTTGTGGCAGGGGAATCAGCCCCAGCATTTT.

Note on this clone: The junction and the germline gene differ at one end; a read error may be behind it. This chain joins TRBV6-5 and TRBJ2-7; the D is unclear. Germline CDR1 MNHEY, CDR2 SVGAGI. The CDR3 has 15 residues. CDR3 nucleotide sequence: TGTGCCAGCAGTTACTCGTACACTAACTCCTACGAGCAGAACTTC. The encoded protein is CASSYSYTNSYEQNF.

This sequence joins TRBV3-1 (or the pseudogene TRBV3-2) and TRBJ2-6, with D possibly being TRBD2 (6 bases). Trimming removed 1 base from V and 3 bases from J, with 13 bases in between. The CDR3 has 17 amino acids. Germline assignment: CDR1 LGHDT and CDR2 YNNKEL (reference sequence). Written as DNA, the CDR3 is TGTGCCAGCAGCCAAGGACACATCGGGAGTGGGGCCAACGTCCTGACTTTC. It specifies CASSQGHIGSGANVLTF.

The gene calls are TRBV2 and TRBJ2-2; TRBD1 might be the D (6 bases). CDR1 and CDR2 (germline): SNHLY, FYNNEI. The length of the CDR3 is 13 residues. V shed 7 bases and J shed 13 bases, with 19 bases lying between them. The CDR3 loop is CASTMQGPAGLFF. For the CDR3, the DNA is TGTGCCAGCACCATGCAGGGGCCCGCAGGGCTGTTTTTT.

The chain combines TRBV5-4 with TRBJ2-5, with 7 bases that match TRBD2. CDR3 size: 14 residues. Germline CDR1 is SGHNT and CDR2 is YYREEE (reference sequence). J was trimmed by 3 bases and V by 2 bases; bases with no gene match: 4. CDR3 amino acids: CASSFAGVKETQYF. For the CDR3, the DNA is TGTGCCAGCAGCTTCGCGGGAGTTAAAGAGACCCAGTACTTC. Complete variable domain (other parts from reference TRBV5-4 and TRBJ2-5): ETGVTQSPTHLIKTRGQQVTLRCSSQSGHNTVSWYQQALGQGPQFIFQYYREEENGRGNFPPRFSGLQFPNYSSELNVNALELDDSALYLCASSFAGVKETQYFGPGTRLLVL.

This clone was detected once. This sequence joins TRBV21-1 and TRBJ2-1; TRBD2 is the table's D call, not checked against the DNA. TRBV21-1 is annotated as a pseudogene. The CDR3 contains 16 residues. CDR3 region: CASSKVISGRANEQFF. The CDR3 nucleotides read TGTGCCAGCAGCAAAGTAATCAGCGGGAGGGCTAATGAGCAGTTCTTC.

The chain recombines TRBV4-1 with TRBJ2-6; TRBD1 matches at 9 bases. Trimming took 2 bases from V and 1 from J; bases not matched to a gene: 15. Germline-derived CDR1 and CDR2 are MGHRA and YSYEKL. The length of the CDR3 is 21 residues. CDR3 loop: CASSQNRQGGVGGSGANVLTF. CDR3 sequence (DNA): TGCGCCAGCAGCCAAAATCGACAGGGGGGAGTTGGAGGTTCTGGGGCCAACGTCCTGACTTTC.

This clone was detected only a few times. The CDR3 DNA sequence: TGTGCCAGACTCAGGGGCGCAAACTATGGCTACACCTTC. Amino acids: CARLRGANYGYTF. The chain joins TRBV5-8 to TRBJ1-2; possibly TRBD1 for D (6 bases). Trimming pared 8 bases from V and 2 bases from J, leaving 13 bases between. CDR1 is SGHTS and CDR2 is YDEGEE in the germline V gene. The CDR3 length is 13 residues.

V is TRBV28 and J is TRBJ2-7; D not resolved. Germline V gene data show CDR1 as MDHEN and CDR2 as SYDVKM. The CDR3 loop spans 14 amino acids. V gave up 3 bases and J gave up 3 bases, with 12 bases separating them. The chain's CDR3 is CASSFPAGVYEQYF. The CDR3 nucleotides read TGTGCCAGCAGTTTTCCGGCCGGAGTCTACGAGCAGTACTTC. The variable domain in full, completed from reference TRBV28 and TRBJ2-7, reads DVKVTQSSRYLVKRTGEKVFLECVQDMDHENMFWYRQDPGLGLRLIYFSYDVKMKEKGDIPEGYSVSREKKERFSLILESASTNQTSMYLCASSFPAGVYEQYFGPGTRLTVT.

The V gene is TRBV5-1, the J gene TRBJ2-7, with 8 bases fitting TRBD1. The CDR3 is 15 amino acids. The V gene's germline CDR1 is SGHRS and CDR2 YFSETQ. V shed 0 bases, J shed 2 bases, and the junction held 4 bases outside the gene matches. The CDR3 DNA is TGCGCCAGCAGCTTGGATGGACAGGGTCCCTACGAGCAGTACTTC. It specifies CASSLDGQGPYEQYF.

The chain combines TRBV6-5 with TRBJ2-1, with 7 bases identical to TRBD2. The V segment lost 6 bases and the J segment 5 bases; nucleotides outside the gene matches: 4. Germline CDR1 reads MNHEY; CDR2 reads SVGAGI. This CDR3 is 13 amino acids long. CDR3 protein: CASSLGLNNEQFF. The CDR3, as DNA: TGTGCCAGCAGCTTGGGACTAAACAATGAGCAGTTCTTC.

The chain carries TRBV6-5 and TRBJ2-2, with 9 nucleotides matching TRBD1. The CDR3 consists of 13 residues. The V and J ends lost 6 bases and 6 bases, in that order; junction bases with no gene match: 2. CDR1 is MNHEY, CDR2 SVGAGI, per germline. The DNA for the CDR3 is TGTGCCAGCAGGGGACAGGGTCCCGGGGAGCTGTTTTTT. Residues: CASRGQGPGELFF.

The CDR3 DNA sequence: TGCAGAGGACAGTCGAACACTGAAGCTTTCTTT. It codes for CRGQSNTEAFF. V and J are TRBV20-1 and TRBJ1-1; a weak D match, TRBD1 (6 bases). CDR3 length: 11 amino acids. Per the germline V gene, CDR1 is DFQATT and CDR2 is SNEGSKA (reference sequence).

The chain recombines TRBV15 with TRBJ1-2; D is perhaps TRBD1 (6 bases). V shed 2 bases and J shed 6 bases, with 16 bases lying between them. The V gene's germline CDR1 is LNHNV and CDR2 YYDKDF (reference sequence). The CDR3 covers 15 residues. The CDR3 nucleotides read TGTGCCACCAGCAGAACCTCCCAGGGGACCCATGGCTACACCTTC. This codes for CATSRTSQGTHGYTF.

The CDR3 DNA reads TGTGCCTGGGGCCCTTCGAACACTGAAGCTTTCTTT. Translation gives CAWGPSNTEAFF. The rearrangement links TRBV30 to TRBJ1-1; D uncertain. CDR3 size: 12 residues. The germline CDR1 and CDR2 sequences are GTSNPN and SVGIG (reference sequence). V lost 5 bases and J lost 1, with 8 bases in between.

The chain joins TRBV4-1 to TRBJ1-2, with TRBD1 matching 8 bases. CDR3 length: 17 amino acids. The germline V gene has CDR1 MGHRA and CDR2 YSYEKL. With 4 bases clipped from V and 8 bases from J, the junction kept 18 bases outside the gene matches. CDR3 protein: CASSPLSTGAQYSGYTF. In DNA form, the CDR3 reads TGCGCCAGCAGCCCCCTCTCGACAGGGGCCCAATATTCAGGCTACACCTTC.

This clone was counted a few times. V is TRBV19 and J is TRBJ1-6; D gene ambiguous. Germline lookup yields CDR1 LNHDA and CDR2 SQIVND (reference sequence). This CDR3 is built from 18 residues. V was trimmed by 4 bases and J by 1 base, leaving 17 bases between them. The CDR3 spells CASSSLGRRRSYNSPLHF. CDR3 coding DNA: TGTGCCAGTAGTAGCCTTGGGAGAAGAAGATCCTATAATTCACCCCTCCACTTT. Supplemented by reference TRBV19 and TRBJ1-6, the full variable domain reads DGGITQSPKYLFRKEGQNVTLSCEQNLNHDAMYWYRQDPGQGLRLIYYSQIVNDFQKGDIAEGYSVSREKKESFPLTVTSAQKNPTAFYLCASSSLGRRRSYNSPLHFGNGTRLTVT.

This chain joins TRBV7-2 and TRBJ1-1; 7 bases match TRBD1. The V gene end was trimmed by 1 base and the J gene end by 0 bases; junction bases not matched to a gene: 8. The CDR3 length is 17 residues. CDR1 SGHTA and CDR2 FQGNSA come from the germline V gene. CDR3 loop: CASSLGWRQGMNTEAFF. The CDR3, as DNA: TGTGCCAGCAGCTTAGGGTGGCGACAGGGAATGAACACTGAAGCTTTCTTT.

The rearrangement uses TRBV4-1 and TRBJ2-7; 11 nucleotides agree with TRBD2. Looked up from germline, CDR1 is MGHRA and CDR2 is YSYEKL. V was pared by 4 bases and J by 1 base, with 3 bases of the junction left unmatched. The CDR3 sequence is 15 residues long. Here the CDR3 reads CASSRGTSGSYEQYF. CDR3 nucleotides: TGCGCCAGCAGCCGAGGGACTAGCGGTTCCTACGAGCAGTACTTC.

This chain uses TRBV29-1 with TRBJ1-1; TRBD1 might be the D (5 bases). The CDR3 runs 13 residues. Germline V gene sequence: CDR1 SQVTM, CDR2 ANQGSEA. V gave up 3 bases and J gave up 0 bases, with 8 bases separating them. The CDR3 protein is CSVDQGMNTEAFF. The DNA of the CDR3 is TGCAGCGTTGACCAGGGCATGAACACTGAAGCTTTCTTT. Variable domain in full (rest from reference TRBV29-1 and TRBJ1-1): SAVISQKPSRDICQRGTSLTIQCQVDSQVTMMFWYRQQPGQSLTLIATANQGSEATYESGFVIDKFPISRPNLTFSTLTVSNMSPEDSSIYLCSVDQGMNTEAFFGQGTRLTVV.

The chain uses TRBV14 and TRBJ2-7; possibly TRBD2 for D (5 bases). V was clipped by 2 bases and J by 2 bases, with 13 bases between them. CDR1 is SGHDN and CDR2 is FVKESK in the germline V gene. The CDR3 totals 15 residues. The CDR3 here is CASSQSFGGPYEQYF. The CDR3 DNA reads TGTGCCAGCAGCCAAAGCTTTGGCGGGCCCTACGAGCAGTACTTC.

This clone was recorded only once. As DNA, the CDR3 is TGTGCCACCAGCAGACAGGGGAACACTGAAGCTTTCTTT. As protein: CATSRQGNTEAFF. This chain uses TRBV24-1 with TRBJ1-1; 7 nucleotides align to TRBD1. The CDR3 totals 13 residues. The germline gives CDR1 KGHDR, CDR2 SFDVKD. J was trimmed by 1 base and V by 7 bases; bases with no gene match: 2.

The chain couples TRBV16 to TRBJ2-2; no clear D. V lost 1 base to trimming and J lost 3 bases, with 6 bases between them. Germline assignment: CDR1 KGHSY and CDR2 FQNENV. This CDR3 region has 14 residues. This CDR3 is CASSQYSYTGELFF. The CDR3 DNA reads as TGTGCCAGCAGCCAATACAGTTACACCGGGGAGCTGTTTTTT.